This record concerns one TCR beta chain sequence. The PCR employed 60 Vbeta primers together with 13 Jbeta primers. The table came from immunoSEQ multiplex PCR; TCRdb's copy has only in-frame clones and leaves some out. This repertoire includes about 170,000 clones. This sample stems from a study of cytomegalovirus exposure and HLA in healthy donors. J lost 5 bases, V lost 5 bases, and 12 bases had no gene match. This CDR3 has 17 residues. Looked up from germline, CDR1 is SGHTA and CDR2 is FQGNSA. The chain is built from TRBV7-2 and TRBJ2-7, with 13 nucleotides matching TRBD2. The source material was PBMCs. This clonotype originated in a woman between 55 and 75 years old in good health and CMV-seronegative. CDR3 residues: CASSRRLLAGGSHEQYF. As DNA, the CDR3 is TGTGCCAGCAGCCGCAGATTACTAGCGGGAGGGTCCCACGAGCAGTACTTC.